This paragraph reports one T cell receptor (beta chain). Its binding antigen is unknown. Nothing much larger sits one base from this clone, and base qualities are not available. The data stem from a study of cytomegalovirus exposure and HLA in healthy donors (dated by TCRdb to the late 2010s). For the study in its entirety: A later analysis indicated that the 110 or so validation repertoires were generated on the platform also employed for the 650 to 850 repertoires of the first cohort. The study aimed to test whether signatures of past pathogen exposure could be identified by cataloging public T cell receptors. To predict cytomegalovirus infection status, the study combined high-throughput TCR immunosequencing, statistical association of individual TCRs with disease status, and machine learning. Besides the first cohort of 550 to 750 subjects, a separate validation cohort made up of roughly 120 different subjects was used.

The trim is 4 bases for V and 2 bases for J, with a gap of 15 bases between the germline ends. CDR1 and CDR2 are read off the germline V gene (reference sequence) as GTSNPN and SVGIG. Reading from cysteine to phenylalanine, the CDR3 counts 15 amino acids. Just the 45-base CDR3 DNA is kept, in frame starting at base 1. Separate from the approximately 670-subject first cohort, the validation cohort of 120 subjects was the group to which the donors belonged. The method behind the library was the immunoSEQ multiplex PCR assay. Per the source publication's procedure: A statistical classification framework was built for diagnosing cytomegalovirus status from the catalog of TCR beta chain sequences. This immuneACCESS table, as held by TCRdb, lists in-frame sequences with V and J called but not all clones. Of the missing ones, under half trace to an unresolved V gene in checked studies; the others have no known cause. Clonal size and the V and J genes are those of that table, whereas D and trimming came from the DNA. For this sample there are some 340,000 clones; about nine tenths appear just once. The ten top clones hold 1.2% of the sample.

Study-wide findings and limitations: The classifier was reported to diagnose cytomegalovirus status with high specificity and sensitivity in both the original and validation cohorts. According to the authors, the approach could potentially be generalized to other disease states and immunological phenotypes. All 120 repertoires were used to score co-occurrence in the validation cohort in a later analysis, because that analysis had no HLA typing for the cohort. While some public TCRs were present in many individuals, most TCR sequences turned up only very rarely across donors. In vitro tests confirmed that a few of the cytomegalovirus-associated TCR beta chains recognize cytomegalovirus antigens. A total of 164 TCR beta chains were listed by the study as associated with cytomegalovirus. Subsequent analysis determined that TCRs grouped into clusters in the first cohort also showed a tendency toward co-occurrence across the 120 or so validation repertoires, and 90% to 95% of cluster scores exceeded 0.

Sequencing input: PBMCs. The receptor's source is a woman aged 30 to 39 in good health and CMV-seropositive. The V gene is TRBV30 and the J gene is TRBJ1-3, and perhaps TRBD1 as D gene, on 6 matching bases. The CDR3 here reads CAWTSGTPAGNTIYF. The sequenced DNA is TGTGCCTGGACATCCGGGACACCAGCTGGAAACACCATATATTTT. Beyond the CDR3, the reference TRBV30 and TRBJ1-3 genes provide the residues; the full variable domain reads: SQTIHQWPATLVQPVGSPLSLECTVEGTSNPNLYWYRQAAGRGLQLLFYSVGIGQISSEVPQNLSASRPQDRQFILSSKKLLLSDSGFYLCAWTSGTPAGNTIYFGEGSWLTVV.